These 27 T cell receptor beta chains were all obtained from the same sample, sequenced in a study of human T cells and chemical hapten exposure. Time point described: patch test 2, 6 weeks after DPC sensitization. Treatment noted: therapeutic diphenylcyclopropenone sensitization with weekly scalp DPC. The starting material, unfractionated whole blood, was used for total RNA extraction. TCRdb used MiXCR to reprocess the RACE reads, holding one entry per CDR3 protein. The sample carries 35,000 to 50,000 distinct CDR3 sequences, 8.5% to 10% recorded once. The sample here was whole blood, taken in connection with sensitization to the hapten diphenylcyclopropenone (DPC). The receptors here all came from a woman aged 25-40 years with alopecia areata. Some clones in this sample may be carry-over from other donors' samples.

The sample holds many counts of this clonotype. The chain recombines TRBV12-3 or TRBV12-4 with TRBJ1-6; D gene uncertain. V was clipped by 1 base and J by 6 bases, with 7 bases between them. The CDR3 length is 14 residues. The CDR3 protein is CASSLGRTNSPLHF. For the CDR3, the DNA is TGTGCCAGCAGTTTAGGCAGGACTAATTCACCCCTCCACTTT.

This clonotype was seen only a few times. V usage is TRBV5-4 and J usage is TRBJ2-1, with D perhaps given as TRBD1 or TRBD2 (5 bases each). The CDR3 covers 14 residues. CDR1 and CDR2 (germline): SGHNT, YYREEE (reference sequence). The V and J ends lost 2 bases and 13 bases respectively, with 19 bases between them. The CDR3 protein is CASSLLGPIEDQFF. CDR3 coding DNA: TGTGCCAGCAGCTTATTGGGACCAATCGAGGACCAGTTCTTC.

In its sample, this clonotype ranks as medium-sized. The rearrangement links TRBV6-4 to TRBJ1-1, with D uncertain. CDR3 size: 14 residues. The V end was cut by 5 bases, the J end by 2 bases, with 12 bases between. Looked up from germline, CDR1 is MRHNA and CDR2 is SNTAGT. In nucleotides, the CDR3 is TGTGCCAGCAGTTCTGACGGAGAAAACACTGAAGCTTTCTTT. This codes for CASSSDGENTEAFF.

The chain has TRBV6-6 and TRBJ2-3, with 10 bases fitting TRBD1. CDR1 MNHNY and CDR2 SVGAGI come from the germline V gene (reference sequence). The CDR3 runs 15 residues. Trimming took 5 bases from V and 4 from J; bases not matched to a gene: 6. CDR3 sequence (DNA): TGTGCCAGCAGTCCTTGGGACAGGGGCGCAGATACGCAGTATTTT. Protein sequence: CASSPWDRGADTQYF.

V gene TRBV29-1 combines with J gene TRBJ2-2; D is perhaps TRBD1 (6 bases). With 7 bases removed from V and 3 bases from J, the gap between germline ends came to 15 bases. This CDR3 comprises 14 residues. Germline CDR1 and CDR2: SQVTM and ANQGSEA. For the CDR3, the DNA is TGCAGCGCACTTTGGGGGCTGGACACCGGGGAGCTGTTTTTT. It specifies CSALWGLDTGELFF.

This clonotype was detected a few times. Written as DNA, the CDR3 is TGCGCCAGCAGCCCCAAAAATTCCGGGACAGACGAAGCTTTCTTT. Its protein is CASSPKNSGTDEAFF. This chain uses TRBV4-3 with TRBJ1-1, with 7 bases that match TRBD1. J gave up 8 bases and V 4 bases, and 13 bases lay outside the gene matches. Germline CDR1 and CDR2: LGHNA and YSLEER. This CDR3 comprises 15 residues.

This clonotype was seen a handful of times. The CDR3 coding sequence is TGTGCCAGCAGTTTCGGAGACAGCTCGAATGTTTCACCCCTCCACTTT. This codes for CASSFGDSSNVSPLHF. V and J are TRBV27 and TRBJ1-6; tentative D call: TRBD1 (5 bases). V was trimmed by 3 bases and J by 9 bases, leaving 18 bases between them. CDR3 length: 16 residues. Germline CDR1 and CDR2: MNHEY and SMNVEV (reference sequence).

This clonotype has ten or more counts. The V gene is TRBV27, the J gene TRBJ2-7, with 9 bases lining up with TRBD1. The ends lost 5 bases at V and 2 bases at J; junction bases unmatched: 4. This CDR3 is 14 amino acids long. CDR1 and CDR2 (germline): MNHEY, SMNVEV (reference sequence). In DNA form, the CDR3 reads TGTGCCAGCAGTCTCGGACAGGGGACCTACGAGCAGTACTTC. Encoded protein: CASSLGQGTYEQYF.

This clonotype came up many times. The CDR3 DNA reads TGTGCCAGCAGCACACAGGGGAACACTGAAGCTTTCTTT. As protein: CASSTQGNTEAFF. V is TRBV2 and J is TRBJ1-1; possibly TRBD1 for D (6 bases). CDR1 is SNHLY, CDR2 FYNNEI, per germline. This CDR3 comprises 13 residues. Between the trimmed V and J ends, which lost 6 bases and 1 base, there was a span of 9 bases. The entire variable domain, with the rest obtained from reference TRBV2 and TRBJ1-1, is as follows: EPEVTQTPSHQVTQMGQEVILRCVPISNHLYFYWYRQILGQKVEFLVSFYNNEISEKSEIFDDQFSVERPDGSNFTLKIRSTKLEDSAMYFCASSTQGNTEAFFGQGTRLTVV.

This clonotype was seen at least ten times. The rearrangement uses TRBV6-1 and TRBJ2-6; D perhaps matches TRBD1 (6 bases). Germline V gene lookup returns CDR1 MNHNS and CDR2 SASEGT. The CDR3 contains 20 residues. Trimming removed 0 bases from V and 0 bases from J, with 18 bases in between. The DNA of the CDR3 is TGTGCCAGCAGTGAAGCGCTTGGGACACCCGCCTCCTCTGGGGCCAACGTCCTGACTTTC. Protein product: CASSEALGTPASSGANVLTF.

This chain links TRBV6-5 with TRBJ1-2, with D possibly TRBD1 on 5 matching bases. The length of the CDR3 is 14 residues. V shed 4 bases and J shed 4 bases, with 13 bases lying between them. In germline, CDR1 is MNHEY, CDR2 SVGAGI. DNA of the CDR3: TGTGCCAGCAGTTCAACCGGGACGGTCTATGGCTACACCTTC. Protein product: CASSSTGTVYGYTF.

The V gene is TRBV9, the J gene TRBJ2-6; unclear D gene. There are 12 residues in the CDR3. Germline loops: CDR1 SGDLS, CDR2 YYNGEE. The germline V and J ends were trimmed by 3 bases and 6 bases, with 4 bases remaining between them. CDR3 region: CASSGVANVLTF. The CDR3 DNA reads as TGTGCCAGCAGCGGGGTGGCCAACGTCCTGACTTTC.

This clonotype was seen only a few times. The CDR3 here is CATLLVEDRGLPPYFHEQFF. CDR3 DNA: TGTGCCACCTTGCTAGTAGAGGACAGGGGATTACCTCCCTATTTTCATGAGCAGTTCTTC. The chain links TRBV24-1 to TRBJ2-1, with 9 bases that match TRBD1. The CDR3 is made up of 20 amino acids. In germline, CDR1 is KGHDR, CDR2 SFDVKD. Losses at the gene ends were 9 bases for V and 8 bases for J; bases not matched to a gene: 28.

This clonotype was seen at least ten times. The J gene is TRBJ1-2, the V gene TRBV3-1, with 7 bases lining up with TRBD1. The CDR3 is 16 residues long. V dropped 0 bases and J dropped 4; count of bases not matched to a gene: 8. CDR1 is LGHDT and CDR2 is YNNKEL in the germline V gene (reference sequence). The CDR3 DNA sequence: TGTGCCAGCAGCCAAGATCAGAGACAGGGTGGCTATGGCTACACCTTC. Protein sequence: CASSQDQRQGGYGYTF.

The chain uses TRBV27 and TRBJ1-5; D remains unclear. V was clipped by 5 bases and J by 4 bases, with 9 bases between them. This CDR3 has 13 residues. In germline, CDR1 is MNHEY, CDR2 SMNVEV (reference sequence). DNA of the CDR3: TGTGCCAGCAGTAGTACTATAAATCAGCCCCAGCATTTT. The encoded protein is CASSSTINQPQHF.

This clonotype was recorded a few times. CDR3 region: CASSAWDRGPQYEQYF. CDR3 DNA sequence: TGTGCCAGCAGCGCCTGGGACAGGGGACCTCAATACGAGCAGTACTTC. V is TRBV11-2 and J is TRBJ2-7; the match to TRBD1 covers 10 bases. CDR1 is SGHAT, CDR2 FQNNGV, per germline. V dropped 5 bases and J dropped 4; count of bases not matched to a gene: 11. The CDR3 has 16 residues.

This clonotype came up a few times. This chain joins TRBV7-2 and TRBJ2-6; D gene ambiguous. V was clipped by 0 bases and J by 1 base, with 7 bases between them. The germline V gene encodes CDR1 SGHTA and CDR2 FQGNSA. This CDR3 has 16 residues. CDR3 protein: CASSLARNSGANVLTF. The CDR3 region has the DNA TGTGCCAGCAGCTTAGCCAGGAATTCTGGGGCCAACGTCCTGACTTTC.

The J gene is TRBJ2-1, the V gene TRBV4-1; D is unclear. The CDR3 is made up of 19 amino acids. Germline V gives CDR1 MGHRA, CDR2 YSYEKL. Trimming took 1 base from V and 0 from J, leaving 19 bases between them. CDR3: CASSQVPPSPPSSYNEQFF. The CDR3 region has the DNA TGCGCCAGCAGCCAAGTTCCCCCCAGCCCCCCCAGCTCCTACAATGAGCAGTTCTTC.

This clonotype appeared a few times. The chain carries TRBV7-2 and TRBJ2-3; 7 nucleotides match TRBD2. The germline V gene encodes CDR1 SGHTA and CDR2 FQGNSA. The CDR3 is 15 residues long. Trimming at V came to 2 bases and at J to 2 bases, leaving 4 bases not matched to a gene. The CDR3 here is CASSLLAAVTDTQYF. The CDR3 DNA reads as TGTGCCAGCAGCTTACTAGCGGCAGTCACAGATACGCAGTATTTT. Looking up the rest from reference TRBV7-2 and TRBJ2-3 gives the full variable domain: GAGVSQSPSNKVTEKGKDVELRCDPISGHTALYWYRQSLGQGLEFLIYFQGNSAPDKSGLPSDRFSAERTGGSVSTLTIQRTQQEDSAVYLCASSLLAAVTDTQYFGPGTRLTVL.

The V gene is TRBV28, the J gene TRBJ1-1; D gene ambiguous. Germline lookup yields CDR1 MDHEN and CDR2 SYDVKM. This CDR3 contains 14 residues. Deletions cut 5 bases from V and 4 bases from J, with 14 bases between. The CDR3 bases are TGTGCCAGCAGTCTAGGTGTTGGGAGCACTGAAGCTTTCTTT. Translating gives CASSLGVGSTEAFF.

This clonotype has at least ten counts. The V gene is TRBV3-1, the J gene TRBJ1-6; 11 positions agree with TRBD1. The junction had 3 bases not matched to a gene; V was cut back by 7 bases and J by 10 bases. The CDR3 consists of 13 residues. Germline loops: CDR1 LGHDT, CDR2 YNNKEL (reference sequence). In DNA form, the CDR3 reads TGTGCCAGCACCGGGACAGGGGGATCACCCCTCCACTTT. It codes for CASTGTGGSPLHF.

The rearrangement links TRBV4-2 to TRBJ2-5; D perhaps matches TRBD1 (5 bases). V lost 1 base and J 2 bases, leaving 17 bases between the germline ends. The CDR3 runs 17 residues. Germline V gene lookup returns CDR1 LGHNA and CDR2 YNFKEQ. The CDR3 nucleotides are TGTGCCAGCAGCCAAGCCATCGGACACCAACGTCAAGAGACCCAGTACTTC. Translating gives CASSQAIGHQRQETQYF.

This clonotype was found many times. V usage is TRBV14 and J usage is TRBJ2-7, with 8 nucleotides matching TRBD1. Germline V gene data show CDR1 as SGHDN and CDR2 as FVKESK. The CDR3 has 14 amino acids. Trimming at V came to 4 bases and at J to 7 bases, leaving 9 bases not matched to a gene. CDR3 residues: CASSPTFTGGEQYF. The CDR3 bases are TGTGCCAGCAGCCCAACCTTTACAGGGGGTGAGCAGTACTTC.

This clonotype has more than one count but fewer than ten. The rearrangement uses TRBV6-2 or TRBV6-3 and TRBJ1-5; 9 positions agree with TRBD1. The CDR3 has 14 amino acids. CDR1 and CDR2 (germline): MNHEY, SVGEGT. J was trimmed by 1 base and V by 7 bases; bases with no gene match: 2. The chain's CDR3 is CASTDRGSNQPQHF. The CDR3 DNA follows: TGTGCCAGCACGGACAGGGGAAGCAATCAGCCCCAGCATTTT.

This clonotype has ten or more counts. This chain uses TRBV20-1 with TRBJ2-7; possibly TRBD1 for D (6 bases). Trimming removed 5 bases from V and 6 bases from J, with 20 bases in between. This CDR3 has 14 residues. Germline V gene data show CDR1 as DFQATT and CDR2 as SNEGSKA (reference sequence). The DNA for the CDR3 is TGCAGTGCTCCATACAGGGAGAGATTCATCGAGCAGTACTTC. Translated, it gives CSAPYRERFIEQYF.

This clonotype was seen a handful of times. The chain has TRBV11-2 and TRBJ2-2; perhaps TRBD2 as D (5 bases). CDR1 and CDR2 from the germline V gene are SGHAT and FQNNGV. This CDR3 contains 14 residues. Trimming pared 5 bases from V and 4 bases from J, leaving 11 bases between. The DNA for the CDR3 is TGTGCCAGCAGCCTCTTCACTAGCACCGGGGAGCTGTTTTTT. It specifies CASSLFTSTGELFF.

This clonotype occurred a few times. The V and J genes are TRBV2 and TRBJ1-5; D is ambiguous. The CDR3 runs to 14 residues. Germline CDR1 reads SNHLY; CDR2 reads FYNNEI. Trimming left V 4 bases short and J 4 bases short, with 11 bases between. CDR3 sequence reads: CASSATYPNQPQHF. The CDR3 coding sequence is TGTGCCAGCAGTGCAACATACCCGAATCAGCCCCAGCATTTT.